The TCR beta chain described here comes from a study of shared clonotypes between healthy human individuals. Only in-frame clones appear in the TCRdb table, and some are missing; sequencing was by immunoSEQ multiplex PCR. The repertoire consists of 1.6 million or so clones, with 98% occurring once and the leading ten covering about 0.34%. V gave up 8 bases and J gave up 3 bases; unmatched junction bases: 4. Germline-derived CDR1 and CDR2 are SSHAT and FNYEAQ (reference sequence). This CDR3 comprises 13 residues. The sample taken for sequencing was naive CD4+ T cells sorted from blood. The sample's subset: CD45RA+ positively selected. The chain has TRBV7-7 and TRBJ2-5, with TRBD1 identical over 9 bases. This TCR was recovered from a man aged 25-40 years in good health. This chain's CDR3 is CASADRGKETQYF. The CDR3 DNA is TGTGCCAGCGCAGACAGGGGGAAAGAGACCCAGTACTTC. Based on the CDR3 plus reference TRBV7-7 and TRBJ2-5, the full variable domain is GAGVSQSPRYKVTKRGQDVTLRCDPISSHATLYWYQQALGQGPEFLTYFNYEAQPDKSGLPSDRFSAERPEGSISTLTIQRTEQRDSAMYRCASADRGKETQYFGPGTRLLVL.